The next 11 T cell receptor beta chains were all read from a single sample in a study of blood T cell repertoires in COVID-19. TCRdb's table, derived via immunoSEQ multiplex PCR, lists solely in-frame clones and lacks some. The sample holds about 180,000 clones; around 86% are singletons and the top ten take 6% to 8%. The sequenced sample was peripheral blood. The source of these receptors is an older woman with COVID-19, enrolled during active disease.

The V and J genes are TRBV5-6 and TRBJ1-1; the D gene is possibly TRBD1 (5 bases). The germline gives CDR1 SGHDT, CDR2 YYEEEE. This CDR3 comprises 15 residues. Trimming took off 0 bases at V and 0 bases at J, with 9 bases between the two ends. Here the CDR3 DNA reads TGTGCCAGCAGCTTGGTACGACAGATGAACACTGAAGCTTTCTTT. Translating gives CASSLVRQMNTEAFF. Full variable domain (remainder filled in from reference TRBV5-6 and TRBJ1-1): DAGVTQSPTHLIKTRGQQVTLRCSPKSGHDTVSWYQQALGQGPQFIFQYYEEEERQRGNFPDRFSGHQFPNYSSELNVNALLLGDSALYLCASSLVRQMNTEAFFGQGTRLTVV.

The CDR3, as DNA: TGCAGTGCTAGTGTCCCGTACAATGAGCAGTTCTTC. This codes for CSASVPYNEQFF. The chain carries TRBV20-1 and TRBJ2-1; no reliable D call. The CDR3 has 12 residues. Deletions cut 3 bases from V and 4 bases from J, with 7 bases between. The V gene's germline CDR1 is DFQATT and CDR2 SNEGSKA (reference sequence).

The CDR3 spells CASSPGLMEGELFF. In DNA, the CDR3 is TGTGCCAGCTCCCCGGGACTTATGGAAGGGGAGCTGTTTTTT. V gene TRBV18 combines with J gene TRBJ2-2; D may be TRBD2 (6 bases). CDR3 length: 14 amino acids. The V gene lost 6 bases and the J gene lost 8 bases, with 16 bases spanning the gap. In germline, CDR1 is KGHSH, CDR2 LQKENI.

This clone was counted a single time. The chain combines TRBV7-2 with TRBJ2-1; possible D gene TRBD2, 6 bases. CDR1 and CDR2 (germline): SGHTA, FQGNSA. The CDR3 is 16 amino acids. V lost 1 base, J lost 2 bases, and 12 bases lay in between. The CDR3 nucleotides are TGTGCCAGCAGCTTAGAGGTAGCGGTACCCTACAATGAGCAGTTCTTC. This translates into CASSLEVAVPYNEQFF.

The CDR3: CASNQGGLGYTF. The CDR3 coding sequence is TGTGCCAGCAATCAAGGGGGTCTCGGCTACACCTTC. The V gene is TRBV28, the J gene TRBJ1-2, with a weak D call TRBD1 (6 bases). The CDR3 is 12 residues long. CDR1 is MDHEN and CDR2 is SYDVKM in the germline V gene. V lost 7 bases to trimming and J lost 8 bases, with 14 bases between them.

This rearrangement joins TRBV18 to TRBJ2-5; 8 positions match TRBD2. The length of the CDR3 is 15 residues. Unmatched junction bases numbered 7, after V lost 6 bases and J lost 1 base. CDR1 and CDR2 (germline): KGHSH, LQKENI. The CDR3 DNA reads TGTGCCAGCTCCGCAGGAGCGGGGGCCCAAGAGACCCAGTACTTC. As protein: CASSAGAGAQETQYF.

This clone has a handful of counts. The V gene is TRBV5-1, the J gene TRBJ1-3; D is perhaps TRBD1 (5 bases). The CDR3 extends over 13 amino acids. V lost 0 bases, J lost 4 bases, and 5 bases lay in between. Germline V lookup: CDR1 SGHRS, CDR2 YFSETQ. The CDR3 nucleotides read TGCGCCAGCAGCTTGGCAGGGGGAAACACCATATATTTT. Protein: CASSLAGGNTIYF.

The genes are TRBV20-1 and TRBJ2-6, with TRBD2 identical over 9 bases. J was trimmed by 1 base and V by 3 bases; bases with no gene match: 4. Per the germline V gene, CDR1 is DFQATT and CDR2 is SNEGSKA (reference sequence). This CDR3 is built from 16 residues. The CDR3 loop is CSASLAGESGANVLTF. Written as DNA, the CDR3 is TGCAGTGCTAGTTTAGCGGGAGAATCTGGGGCCAACGTCCTGACTTTC.

J is TRBJ1-3 and V is TRBV30; 10 positions agree with TRBD1. CDR1 and CDR2 from the germline V gene are GTSNPN and SVGIG (reference sequence). The CDR3 is 14 amino acids. After removal of 8 bases from V and 7 bases from J, the junction contained 11 bases not matched to a gene. The CDR3 DNA reads TGTGCCCGATCGACCGGGACAGGGGTCAACACCATATATTTT. The encoded protein is CARSTGTGVNTIYF.

V is TRBV9 and J is TRBJ2-2, with TRBD2 as a possible D gene (6 bases). This CDR3 has 14 amino acids. Trimming cost V 6 bases and J 5 bases, with 14 bases left between them. CDR1 is SGDLS, CDR2 YYNGEE, per germline. The CDR3 DNA reads TGTGCCAGCATACGGGAGCCCGGGACCGGGGAGCTGTTTTTT. It translates to CASIREPGTGELFF.

The chain uses TRBV7-8 and TRBJ2-3; 8 bases are a match to TRBD2. Germline V gives CDR1 SGHVS, CDR2 FQNEAQ. Trimming at V came to 5 bases and at J to 1 base, leaving 8 bases not matched to a gene. This CDR3 region has 16 residues. CDR3 DNA: TGTGCCAGCAGCCTAGTCGGGGGGGTGGGCACAGATACGCAGTATTTT. It yields the protein CASSLVGGVGTDTQYF.